The 24 T cell receptor beta chains given below trace back to one sample, sequenced in a study of blood T cell repertoires in COVID-19. Sequencing was performed with immunoSEQ multiplex PCR; in TCRdb, only in-frame clones are kept and a portion is missing. The profile shows a few hundred thousand clones, over 75% of them singletons. Specimen: peripheral blood. The source of these receptors is a woman between 45 and 60 years old who had recovered from COVID-19.

The chain combines TRBV7-2 with TRBJ1-1, with TRBD1 matching over 8 bases. Unmatched junction bases numbered 3, after V lost 0 bases and J lost 3 bases. CDR1 and CDR2 from the germline V gene are SGHTA and FQGNSA. CDR3 size: 15 residues. CDR3 nucleotides: TGTGCCAGCAGCTTAGCGTTGGACAGGGACACTGAAGCTTTCTTT. It specifies CASSLALDRDTEAFF.

The chain couples TRBV9 to TRBJ2-1; 7 nucleotides line up with TRBD2. V shed 0 bases and J 9 bases; nucleotides not matched to a gene: 12. CDR1 is SGDLS and CDR2 is YYNGEE in the germline V gene. The CDR3 is 16 amino acids. The CDR3 loop is CASSVVGGSKYGEQFF. CDR3 DNA sequence: TGTGCCAGCAGCGTAGTAGGCGGGAGTAAGTACGGTGAGCAGTTCTTC.

The genes are TRBV6-2 or TRBV6-3 and TRBJ2-3, with D possibly TRBD2 on 5 matching bases. V lost 6 bases and J 2 bases, leaving 15 bases between the germline ends. This CDR3 spans 15 amino acids. The V gene's germline CDR1 is MNHEY and CDR2 SVGEGT. The CDR3 sequence is CASSPWEPFTDTQYF. As DNA, the CDR3 is TGTGCCAGCAGCCCCTGGGAGCCTTTCACAGATACGCAGTATTTT.

This sequence joins TRBV19 and TRBJ1-6, with 11 bases lining up with TRBD1. CDR1 and CDR2 from the germline V gene are LNHDA and SQIVND (reference sequence). CDR3 length equals 16 residues. Trimming took 4 bases from V and 9 from J; bases not matched to a gene: 8. DNA for the CDR3: TGTGCCAGTAGTAGTACGGACAGGGGGCGCGGTTCACCCCTCCACTTT. It specifies CASSSTDRGRGSPLHF.

This sequence joins TRBV11-3 and TRBJ1-1, with D possibly matching TRBD1 (5 bases). The germline V and J ends were trimmed by 1 base and 1 base, with 13 bases remaining between them. Germline V CDR1 and CDR2: SGHNT, YENEEA. CDR3 length equals 16 residues. The CDR3 DNA is TGTGCCAGCAGCTTAGGTCAAGGACATCAGAACACTGAAGCTTTCTTT. Its protein product is CASSLGQGHQNTEAFF.

In this sample, this clone turned up once. The chain carries TRBV30 and TRBJ1-5, with unresolved D. Trimming removed 4 bases from V and 4 bases from J, with 8 bases in between. Germline V gene sequence: CDR1 GTSNPN, CDR2 SVGIG (reference sequence). CDR3 length equals 12 residues. The CDR3 loop reads CAWNIYNQPQHF. CDR3 DNA: TGTGCCTGGAACATATATAATCAGCCCCAGCATTTT.

This clone has more than one count but fewer than ten. The genes are TRBV28 and TRBJ2-5; TRBD2 matches 9 bases. Germline V CDR1 and CDR2: MDHEN, SYDVKM. This CDR3 comprises 16 residues. V gave up 3 bases and J gave up 4 bases; unmatched junction bases: 9. The CDR3 reads CASSFIAGVGPETQYF. The CDR3 DNA reads as TGTGCCAGCAGTTTTATAGCGGGAGTAGGCCCAGAGACCCAGTACTTC.

The CDR3 is CASRQGGTDTQYF. CDR3 nucleotides: TGTGCCAGCAGACAGGGGGGTACAGATACGCAGTATTTT. The rearrangement uses TRBV12-3 or TRBV12-4 and TRBJ2-3; 8 bases match TRBD1. V lost 6 bases to trimming and J lost 3 bases; unmatched junction nucleotides: 2. The CDR3 has 13 residues.

V and J are TRBV12-5 and TRBJ2-7; 10 bases line up with TRBD2. The length of the CDR3 is 19 residues. Losses at the gene ends were 0 bases for V and 4 bases for J; bases not matched to a gene: 15. CDR1 and CDR2 (germline): LGHNT, FRNRAP. The CDR3 loop reads CASGLVAREREGPRYEQYF. CDR3 coding DNA: TGTGCTAGTGGTTTGGTAGCCAGGGAGCGGGAGGGCCCTCGGTACGAGCAGTACTTC.

V usage is TRBV6-2 or TRBV6-3 and J usage is TRBJ1-4; D gene unclear. The CDR3 length is 13 residues. Per the germline V gene, CDR1 is MNHEY and CDR2 is SVGEGT. Trimming stripped 5 bases from V and 6 bases from J, with 10 bases between. CDR3 loop: CASSQQQDEKLFF. CDR3 coding DNA: TGTGCCAGCAGTCAACAGCAAGATGAAAAACTGTTTTTT.

V usage is TRBV7-3 and J usage is TRBJ2-1; D is unclear. The germline CDR1 and CDR2 sequences are SGHTA and FQGTGA. V gave up 2 bases and J gave up 8 bases, with 10 bases separating them. There are 13 residues in the CDR3. DNA of the CDR3: TGTGCCAGCAGCTTATCCCCCCCCGATGAGCAGTTCTTC. Its protein product is CASSLSPPDEQFF. Full variable domain (missing parts from reference TRBV7-3 and TRBJ2-1): GAGVSQTPSNKVTEKGKYVELRCDPISGHTALYWYRQSLGQGPEFLIYFQGTGAADDSGLPNDRFFAVRPEGSVSTLKIQRTERGDSAVYLCASSLSPPDEQFFGPGTRLTVL.

Here the CDR3 reads CASSYVDRGYGYTF. The CDR3 nucleotides are TGTGCCAGCAGTTACGTCGACAGGGGGTATGGCTACACCTTC. The chain joins TRBV6-5 to TRBJ1-2, with TRBD1 matching over 9 bases. The trim removed 2 bases at V and 5 bases at J, leaving 3 bases unmatched. The CDR3 loop spans 14 amino acids. Germline V lookup: CDR1 MNHEY, CDR2 SVGAGI.

The CDR3 sequence: CASSQGHYSYEQYF. The CDR3 region has the DNA TGTGCCAGCAGCCAGGGACATTACTCCTACGAGCAGTACTTC. The V and J genes are TRBV3-1 (or the pseudogene TRBV3-2) and TRBJ2-7; perhaps TRBD1 as D (6 bases). The germline gives CDR1 LGHDT, CDR2 YNNKEL (reference sequence). This CDR3 region has 14 residues. Trimming took off 3 bases at V and 0 bases at J, with 9 bases between the two ends.

J is TRBJ1-5 and V is TRBV2; 8 bases align to TRBD1. The CDR3 extends over 15 amino acids. Germline V gene sequence: CDR1 SNHLY, CDR2 FYNNEI. The V segment lost 7 bases and the J segment 5 bases; nucleotides outside the gene matches: 10. The CDR3 DNA follows: TGTGCCAGCACAAGCGAGGGGACAGGAGATCAGCCCCAGCATTTT. The encoded protein is CASTSEGTGDQPQHF. Drawing the rest from reference TRBV2 and TRBJ1-5, the complete variable domain is EPEVTQTPSHQVTQMGQEVILRCVPISNHLYFYWYRQILGQKVEFLVSFYNNEISEKSEIFDDQFSVERPDGSNFTLKIRSTKLEDSAMYFCASTSEGTGDQPQHFGDGTRLSIL.

V is TRBV7-3 and J is TRBJ2-2; 13 positions agree with TRBD2. V lost 5 bases to trimming and J lost 7 bases; unmatched junction nucleotides: 4. The germline gives CDR1 SGHTA, CDR2 FQGTGA. The CDR3 runs 15 residues. CDR3 loop: CASSKGLAGVGELFF. In DNA form, the CDR3 reads TGTGCCAGCAGCAAAGGACTAGCGGGAGTCGGGGAGCTGTTTTTT.

The V call is TRBV9, the J call TRBJ1-2; D possibly corresponds to TRBD1 (5 bases). Germline values: CDR1 SGDLS, CDR2 YYNGEE. V was shortened by 2 bases and J by 8 bases, with 16 bases between the two germline ends. CDR3 length: 14 amino acids. The chain's CDR3 is CASSVQNGGDGYTF. The CDR3 DNA follows: TGTGCCAGCAGCGTCCAGAATGGGGGGGACGGCTACACCTTC.

This chain joins TRBV3-1 (or the pseudogene TRBV3-2) and TRBJ1-3, with D possibly TRBD1 on 5 matching bases. V shed 4 bases and J shed 0 bases, with 10 bases lying between them. This CDR3 has 15 residues. The germline gives CDR1 LGHDT, CDR2 YNNKEL (reference sequence). The CDR3 coding sequence is TGTGCCAGCAGCCGGGGCAGCTACTCTGGAAACACCATATATTTT. Its protein is CASSRGSYSGNTIYF.

The CDR3: CATSRVSGKETQYF. The CDR3 coding sequence is TGTGCCACCAGCAGAGTTAGCGGGAAGGAGACCCAGTACTTC. V usage is TRBV15 and J usage is TRBJ2-5; 8 bases fit TRBD2. The CDR3 consists of 14 residues. V lost 1 base, J lost 5 bases, and 3 bases stayed unmatched. Per the germline V gene, CDR1 is LNHNV and CDR2 is YYDKDF (reference sequence).

This chain uses TRBV7-9 with TRBJ1-1; D is undetermined. Germline V gene data show CDR1 as SEHNR and CDR2 as FQNEAQ (reference sequence). V shed 5 bases and J shed 1 base, with 14 bases lying between them. CDR3 size: 15 residues. The CDR3 spells CASSTKRSSNTEAFF. DNA for the CDR3: TGTGCCAGCAGCACAAAGAGGTCTTCGAACACTGAAGCTTTCTTT.

This clone was seen more than once but under ten times. The J gene is TRBJ1-2, the V gene TRBV15; TRBD1 aligns across 7 bases. Germline assignment: CDR1 LNHNV and CDR2 YYDKDF (reference sequence). V lost 5 bases and J lost 8; bases outside the gene matches: 11. The CDR3 extends over 14 amino acids. The CDR3 loop is CATSPHSGQAGYTF. CDR3 nucleotide sequence: TGTGCCACCAGCCCTCATTCAGGACAGGCGGGCTACACCTTC.

This clone occurred a few times. The chain links TRBV5-4 to TRBJ2-2, with D possibly being TRBD1 (6 bases). The germline V gene has CDR1 SGHNT and CDR2 YYREEE (reference sequence). V was shortened by 3 bases and J by 2 bases, with 8 bases between the two germline ends. This CDR3 is 14 amino acids long. In DNA form, the CDR3 reads TGTGCCAGCAGCTGGGACACTAACACCGGGGAGCTGTTTTTT. Protein product: CASSWDTNTGELFF.

The chain is built from TRBV30 and TRBJ2-1; TRBD1 is a possible D gene (5 bases). The V and J ends lost 1 base and 8 bases respectively, with 9 bases between them. The CDR3 contains 12 residues. Germline assignment: CDR1 GTSNPN and CDR2 SVGIG (reference sequence). The CDR3 is CAWSDRSHEQFF. DNA of the CDR3: TGTGCCTGGAGTGACAGGTCCCATGAGCAGTTCTTC.

This rearrangement joins TRBV30 to TRBJ1-2; possible D gene TRBD1, 5 bases. This CDR3 spans 14 amino acids. Trimming shortened V by 1 base and J by 6 bases, and 15 bases separated the two germline ends. The germline CDR1 and CDR2 sequences are GTSNPN and SVGIG (reference sequence). The CDR3 nucleotides are TGTGCCTGGAGTGCCGGGGGGGTCGGGAATGGCTACACCTTC. It encodes CAWSAGGVGNGYTF.

In its sample, this clone was seen once. The rearrangement links TRBV5-4 to TRBJ2-2, with D possibly being TRBD1 (6 bases). Germline V lookup: CDR1 SGHNT, CDR2 YYREEE (reference sequence). The CDR3 consists of 14 residues. Trimming took off 2 bases at V and 4 bases at J, with 9 bases between the two ends. The CDR3 DNA sequence: TGTGCCAGCAGCTTACAGGGTTTCACCGGGGAGCTGTTTTTT. Its protein product is CASSLQGFTGELFF.